The clone carrying this T cell receptor beta chain was detected a few times. The antigen is not known. This entry is derived from a study of CD8+ T cells in alopecia areata. Study-wide findings and caveats: Against the mouse data, patients shared TCRs less clearly, possibly for HLA reasons. Tissue-resident alphabeta T cells belonging to normal skin likewise get sequenced within scalp specimens.

This CDR3 has 16 amino acids. Germline values: CDR1 SQVTM, CDR2 ANQGSEA. The germline V and J ends were trimmed by 3 bases and 1 base, with 13 bases remaining between them. In each case, RNA was isolated and then reverse transcribed into cDNA as the sequencing template. Assay: immunoSEQ multiplex PCR; the TCRdb copy retains only in-frame clones and omits some. This sample yields about 150,000 clones, of which less than 65% are seen a single time; approximately 34% belongs to the top ten. The material sequenced was CD8+ T cells sorted from blood. The V and J genes are TRBV29-1 and TRBJ2-6; D gene ambiguous. This clonotype was obtained from a human donor in good health. CDR3 protein: CSVEEKEQSGANVLTF. The DNA of the CDR3 is TGCAGCGTTGAGGAAAAGGAACAATCTGGGGCCAACGTCCTGACTTTC. The variable domain in full, completed from reference TRBV29-1 and TRBJ2-6, reads SAVISQKPSRDICQRGTSLTIQCQVDSQVTMMFWYRQQPGQSLTLIATANQGSEATYESGFVIDKFPISRPNLTFSTLTVSNMSPEDSSIYLCSVEEKEQSGANVLTFGAGSRLTVL.